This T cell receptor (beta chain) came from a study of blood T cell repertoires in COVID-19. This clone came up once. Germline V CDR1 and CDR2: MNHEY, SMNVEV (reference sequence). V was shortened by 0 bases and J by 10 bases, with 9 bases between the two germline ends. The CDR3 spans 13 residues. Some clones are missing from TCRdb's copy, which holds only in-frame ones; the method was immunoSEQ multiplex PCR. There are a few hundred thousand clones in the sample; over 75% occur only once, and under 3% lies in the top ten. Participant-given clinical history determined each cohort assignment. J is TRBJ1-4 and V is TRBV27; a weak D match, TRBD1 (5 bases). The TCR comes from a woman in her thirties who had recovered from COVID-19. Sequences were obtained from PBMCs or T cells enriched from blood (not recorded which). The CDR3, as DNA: TGTGCCAGCAGTTTATCGTCGCAGGGAAAACTGTTTTTT. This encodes CASSLSSQGKLFF.